These 25 T cell receptor beta chains were sequenced from one sample in a study of T cell responses to AZD1222 COVID-19 vaccine. This table comes from immunoSEQ multiplex PCR, and its TCRdb copy is limited to in-frame clones, with some not included. Of about 91,000 clones in the sample, approximately 90% were seen once. Sequencing used peripheral blood, obtained 28 days after the second AZD1222 dose. Source of these receptors: an adult who received the AZD1222 COVID-19 vaccine.

The chain joins TRBV6-1 to TRBJ1-2; 8 bases map to TRBD1. Germline loops: CDR1 MNHNS, CDR2 SASEGT. Germline trimming cut 3 bases from V and 1 base from J; bases unmatched to any gene: 13. This CDR3 is built from 18 residues. Here the CDR3 reads CASSDFAGQGEFNYGYTF. CDR3 nucleotide sequence: TGTGCCAGCAGTGATTTTGCAGGACAGGGAGAGTTTAACTATGGCTACACCTTC.

V and J are TRBV6-5 and TRBJ2-2, with D uncertain. V lost 0 bases and J 6 bases, leaving 11 bases between the germline ends. There are 15 residues in the CDR3. Per germline, CDR1 MNHEY and CDR2 SVGAGI. The CDR3 sequence is CASSYSISPPGELFF. Written as DNA, the CDR3 is TGTGCCAGCAGTTACTCGATAAGTCCGCCCGGGGAGCTGTTTTTT.

V is TRBV10-1 and J is TRBJ2-3; 7 bases are shared with TRBD2. This CDR3 comprises 14 residues. V shed 6 bases and J 3 bases; nucleotides not matched to a gene: 6. CDR1 and CDR2 from the germline V gene are WNHNN and SYGVQD (reference sequence). The CDR3 is CASRRAGPTDTQYF. DNA for the CDR3: TGCGCCAGCAGGAGAGCGGGGCCTACAGATACGCAGTATTTT.

This clone was seen a single time. Here the CDR3 DNA reads TGTGCCTGGAGTCCCCAGACAGGCTGGTATGGCTACACCTTC. This translates into CAWSPQTGWYGYTF. The V gene is TRBV30, the J gene TRBJ1-2, with a weak D call TRBD1 (6 bases). The CDR3 loop spans 14 amino acids. Germline lookup yields CDR1 GTSNPN and CDR2 SVGIG (reference sequence). Trimming cost V 2 bases and J 5 bases, with 15 bases left between them. Combining the CDR3 with reference TRBV30 and TRBJ1-2 gives the whole variable domain SQTIHQWPATLVQPVGSPLSLECTVEGTSNPNLYWYRQAAGRGLQLLFYSVGIGQISSEVPQNLSASRPQDRQFILSSKKLLLSDSGFYLCAWSPQTGWYGYTFGSGTRLTVV.

CDR3 DNA: TGTGCCAGCAGCCGACTAGCGCCTACCTACGAGCAGTACTTC. Translation gives CASSRLAPTYEQYF. The V call is TRBV2, the J call TRBJ2-7, with 8 bases lining up with TRBD2. J lost 2 bases, V lost 6 bases, and 6 bases had no gene match. CDR3 length: 14 amino acids. Germline lookup yields CDR1 SNHLY and CDR2 FYNNEI.

This clone was counted a single time. The chain recombines TRBV27 with TRBJ1-1, with a weak D call TRBD1 (5 bases). Germline-derived CDR1 and CDR2 are MNHEY and SMNVEV (reference sequence). V lost 2 bases and J 1 base, leaving 5 bases between the germline ends. The CDR3 spans 13 residues. The CDR3 loop reads CASSLGANTEAFF. CDR3 coding DNA: TGTGCCAGCAGTTTAGGGGCGAACACTGAAGCTTTCTTT.

The chain couples TRBV11-3 to TRBJ2-4, with D perhaps TRBD1 (6 bases). Germline CDR1 reads SGHNT; CDR2 reads YENEEA. This CDR3 region has 15 residues. The V gene lost 5 bases and the J gene lost 0 bases, with 11 bases spanning the gap. For the CDR3, the DNA is TGTGCCAGCAGCGACGGGACACAAGCCAAAAACATTCAGTACTTC. Encoded protein: CASSDGTQAKNIQYF.

The rearrangement uses TRBV28 and TRBJ2-3; D remains unclear. Trimming took off 7 bases at V and 2 bases at J, with 4 bases between the two ends. Germline V gene sequence: CDR1 MDHEN, CDR2 SYDVKM. The CDR3 loop spans 11 amino acids. CDR3 residues: CASTHTDTQYF. In DNA form, the CDR3 reads TGTGCCAGCACCCACACAGATACGCAGTATTTT.

This chain joins TRBV27 and TRBJ1-1; D is undetermined. This CDR3 has 13 residues. Germline V gives CDR1 MNHEY, CDR2 SMNVEV (reference sequence). V lost 4 bases to trimming and J lost 1 base, with 7 bases between them. CDR3 DNA sequence: TGTGCCAGCAGTTCTTGGGGGAACACTGAAGCTTTCTTT. This sequence encodes CASSSWGNTEAFF.

This chain links TRBV28 with TRBJ1-3; D may be TRBD1 (5 bases). Germline V lookup: CDR1 MDHEN, CDR2 SYDVKM. V was trimmed by 1 base and J by 4 bases, leaving 14 bases between them. This CDR3 comprises 16 residues. CDR3 sequence: CASSLLGELGGNTIYF. CDR3 sequence (DNA): TGTGCCAGCAGTTTATTAGGGGAACTCGGCGGAAACACCATATATTTT.

This chain connects TRBV7-3 to TRBJ2-3; 11 bases match TRBD2. The CDR3 is made up of 14 amino acids. The germline V gene has CDR1 SGHTA and CDR2 FQGTGA. Trimming removed 5 bases from V and 3 bases from J; junction bases left unmatched: 1. The CDR3 reads CASSRTSGTDTQYF. The DNA of the CDR3 is TGTGCCAGCAGCCGGACTAGCGGGACAGATACGCAGTATTTT.

This chain joins TRBV24-1 and TRBJ1-2; no reliable D call. The germline gives CDR1 KGHDR, CDR2 SFDVKD. The CDR3 spans 12 residues. Trimming left V 2 bases short and J 7 bases short, with 7 bases between. CDR3 sequence (DNA): TGTGCCACCAGTGATTCGCGGGGTGGCTACACCTTC. It specifies CATSDSRGGYTF.

This clone was detected a few times. The chain links TRBV18 to TRBJ2-7, with D maybe TRBD2 (6 bases). The CDR3 loop spans 15 amino acids. Looked up from germline, CDR1 is KGHSH and CDR2 is LQKENI. V was cut by 1 base and J by 3 bases, with 13 bases left in between. The DNA for the CDR3 is TGTGCCAGCTCACCACAGGAGGGATCGTTCTACGAGCAGTACTTC. It codes for CASSPQEGSFYEQYF.

J is TRBJ1-5 and V is TRBV2; D uncertain. The length of the CDR3 is 14 residues. V lost 3 bases and J 4 bases, leaving 10 bases between the germline ends. CDR1 and CDR2 from the germline V gene are SNHLY and FYNNEI. CDR3 sequence: CASSDWVGNQPQHF. The CDR3 DNA reads as TGTGCCAGCAGTGATTGGGTTGGGAATCAGCCCCAGCATTTT.

The gene calls are TRBV7-6 and TRBJ1-2; possible D gene TRBD1, 5 bases. Looked up from germline, CDR1 is SGHVS and CDR2 is FNYEAQ. The CDR3 loop spans 13 amino acids. Between the trimmed V and J ends, which lost 5 bases and 5 bases, there was a span of 12 bases. This CDR3 reads CASSPRAGYGYTF. The CDR3 nucleotides are TGTGCCAGCAGCCCGCGGGCAGGGTATGGCTACACCTTC.

This chain joins TRBV25-1 and TRBJ1-2; 11 bases agree with TRBD1. Trimming removed 6 bases from V and 9 bases from J; junction bases left unmatched: 12. This CDR3 comprises 15 residues. The germline CDR1 and CDR2 sequences are MGHDK and SYGVNS. CDR3 nucleotide sequence: TGTGCCAGCAGCAGGCCTAGGGGACAGGGGGAAAGCTACACCTTC. It is translated as CASSRPRGQGESYTF.

This chain joins TRBV11-3 and TRBJ1-1; D not certain. Germline V gene data show CDR1 as SGHNT and CDR2 as YENEEA. The V and J ends lost 5 bases and 1 base respectively, with 23 bases between them. The CDR3 spans 18 residues. CDR3 region: CASSSSGRLVQKNTEAFF. In DNA, the CDR3 is TGTGCCAGCAGCAGTTCCGGACGTCTCGTCCAAAAGAACACTGAAGCTTTCTTT.

The CDR3 reads CASSFNRSANYGYTF. In DNA, the CDR3 is TGCGCCAGCAGCTTTAACAGATCTGCTAACTATGGCTACACCTTC. V usage is TRBV5-1 and J usage is TRBJ1-2; D gene unclear. CDR1 is SGHRS and CDR2 is YFSETQ in the germline V gene. V lost 2 bases to trimming and J lost 0 bases, with 11 bases between them. The CDR3 is 15 residues long. Together with reference TRBV5-1 and TRBJ1-2, the CDR3 gives the full variable domain: KAGVTQTPRYLIKTRGQQVTLSCSPISGHRSVSWYQQTPGQGLQFLFEYFSETQRNKGNFPGRFSGRQFSNSRSEMNVSTLELGDSALYLCASSFNRSANYGYTFGSGTRLTVV.

The chain is built from TRBV2 and TRBJ1-5; the D is unclear. The CDR3 is 12 amino acids. V lost 8 bases and J 0 bases, leaving 5 bases between the germline ends. The germline V gene encodes CDR1 SNHLY and CDR2 FYNNEI. CDR3 DNA sequence: TGTGCCAGCGACGCTAGCAATCAGCCCCAGCATTTT. Translated, it gives CASDASNQPQHF.

The gene calls are TRBV14 and TRBJ2-3; D perhaps matches TRBD2 (7 bases). V dropped 0 bases and J dropped 3 bases, with 19 bases sitting between them. This CDR3 comprises 18 residues. Germline CDR1 SGHDN, CDR2 FVKESK. CDR3 DNA sequence: TGTGCCAGCAGCCAAGACGAGGGGGGGCCGGCTTATACAGATACGCAGTATTTT. As protein: CASSQDEGGPAYTDTQYF.

This rearrangement joins TRBV7-3 to TRBJ1-2; TRBD1 matches at 8 bases. CDR1 SGHTA and CDR2 FQGTGA come from the germline V gene. The CDR3 spans 13 residues. The junction had 3 bases not matched to a gene; V was cut back by 5 bases and J by 4 bases. Here the CDR3 reads CASSADRGYGYTF. The CDR3 coding sequence is TGTGCCAGCAGCGCAGACAGGGGCTATGGCTACACCTTC.

The chain carries TRBV27 and TRBJ1-1, with TRBD1 matching over 8 bases. Looked up from germline, CDR1 is MNHEY and CDR2 is SMNVEV (reference sequence). CDR3 length: 14 residues. The J segment lost 2 bases and the V segment lost 6 bases, leaving 5 bases of the junction unmatched. DNA of the CDR3: TGTGCCAGCAGCCTGGACAGGGCAAACACTGAAGCTTTCTTT. Protein: CASSLDRANTEAFF.

The genes are TRBV27 and TRBJ2-1, with 10 bases identical to TRBD1. CDR1 and CDR2 (germline): MNHEY, SMNVEV (reference sequence). The V gene end was trimmed by 4 bases and the J gene end by 7 bases; junction bases not matched to a gene: 10. The CDR3 extends over 16 amino acids. The DNA of the CDR3 is TGTGCCAGCAGTTCTATCGGGACAGGGGTTTGGAATGAGCAGTTCTTC. It is translated as CASSSIGTGVWNEQFF.

V is TRBV6-5 and J is TRBJ1-1, with D uncertain. The CDR3 contains 13 residues. Germline V gene data show CDR1 as MNHEY and CDR2 as SVGAGI. V was pared by 8 bases and J by 4 bases, with 14 bases between. CDR3 sequence reads: CASWSHRATEAFF. DNA of the CDR3: TGTGCCAGCTGGTCCCACCGGGCCACTGAAGCTTTCTTT.

The genes are TRBV6-2 or TRBV6-3 and TRBJ1-1; tentatively, D is TRBD1 (5 bases). V was cut by 2 bases and J by 9 bases, with 22 bases left in between. The germline V gene encodes CDR1 MNHEY and CDR2 SVGEGT. CDR3 length: 16 amino acids. CDR3: CASSYGGYGGGFQAFF. CDR3 DNA: TGTGCCAGCAGTTACGGCGGGTACGGGGGTGGTTTTCAAGCTTTCTTT.